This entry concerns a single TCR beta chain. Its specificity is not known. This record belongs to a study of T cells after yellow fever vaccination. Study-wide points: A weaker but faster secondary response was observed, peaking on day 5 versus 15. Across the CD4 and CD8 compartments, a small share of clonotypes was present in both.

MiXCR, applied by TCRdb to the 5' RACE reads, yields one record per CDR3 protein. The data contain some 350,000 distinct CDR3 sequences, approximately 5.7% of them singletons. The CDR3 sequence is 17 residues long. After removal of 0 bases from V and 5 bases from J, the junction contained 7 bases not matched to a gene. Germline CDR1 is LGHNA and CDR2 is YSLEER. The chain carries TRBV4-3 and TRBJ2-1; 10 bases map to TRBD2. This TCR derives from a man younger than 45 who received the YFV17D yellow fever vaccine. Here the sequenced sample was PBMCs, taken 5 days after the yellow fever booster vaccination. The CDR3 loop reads CASSQDSLAGVNNEQFF. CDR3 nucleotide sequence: TGCGCCAGCAGCCAAGATTCCCTAGCGGGGGTGAACAATGAGCAGTTCTTC.